The next 18 T cell receptor beta chains were all read from a single sample in a study of human T cells and chemical hapten exposure. One entry per CDR3 protein results from TCRdb running MiXCR on the RACE reads. The profile shows roughly 150,000 distinct CDR3 sequences, roughly 12% of them singletons. Documented time point: patch test 2, 6 weeks after DPC sensitization. Described treatment: therapeutic diphenylcyclopropenone sensitization with weekly scalp DPC. This sample comprised whole blood, obtained in connection with sensitization to the hapten diphenylcyclopropenone (DPC). Receptors originate from a woman between 45 and 60 years old with alopecia areata. Some clones in this sample may be carry-over from other donors' samples.

This clonotype was observed at least ten times. J is TRBJ2-4 and V is TRBV5-1; 8 bases line up with TRBD2. Unmatched junction bases numbered 6, after V lost 4 bases and J lost 9 bases. CDR3 length: 13 amino acids. CDR1 and CDR2 (germline): SGHRS, YFSETQ. The CDR3 is CASSGGLASIQYF. As DNA, the CDR3 is TGCGCCAGCAGCGGCGGACTAGCCAGCATTCAGTACTTC.

The CDR3 protein is CATSRERPGRVTDTQYF. In DNA, the CDR3 is TGTGCCACCAGCAGAGAGCGCCCCGGGAGAGTCACAGATACGCAGTATTTT. The chain couples TRBV15 to TRBJ2-3, with D maybe TRBD2 (6 bases). CDR3 size: 17 residues. V gave up 0 bases and J gave up 2 bases, with 15 bases separating them. The germline gives CDR1 LNHNV, CDR2 YYDKDF (reference sequence).

In this sample, this clonotype turned up a few times. The rearrangement joins TRBV7-3 to TRBJ2-1; 12 nucleotides agree with TRBD2. The CDR3 has 15 amino acids. The ends lost 4 bases at V and 6 bases at J; junction bases unmatched: 4. Germline V gene sequence: CDR1 SGHTA, CDR2 FQGTGA. CDR3: CASSYGTSGFNEQFF. The CDR3 nucleotides read TGTGCCAGCAGCTACGGGACTAGCGGGTTCAATGAGCAGTTCTTC.

J is TRBJ1-4 and V is TRBV20-1; D call uncertain. Germline V gene sequence: CDR1 DFQATT, CDR2 SNEGSKA (reference sequence). Trimming removed 5 bases at V and 0 bases at J, with 4 bases between. CDR3 length equals 12 residues. The CDR3 region is CSAVSTNEKLFF. CDR3 sequence (DNA): TGCAGTGCTGTGTCAACTAATGAAAAACTGTTTTTT.

The chain has TRBV7-3 and TRBJ2-1, with a possible D match to TRBD2 (7 bases). The CDR3 has 14 amino acids. Germline loops: CDR1 SGHTA, CDR2 FQGTGA. Trimming removed 2 bases at V and 5 bases at J, with 10 bases between. The CDR3 region is CASSLAGANNEQFF. CDR3 DNA: TGTGCCAGCAGCTTAGCGGGGGCTAACAATGAGCAGTTCTTC.

This clonotype was detected a few times. The chain carries TRBV7-3 and TRBJ2-4; 8 bases map to TRBD1. CDR3 length equals 15 residues. The trim removed 5 bases at V and 6 bases at J, leaving 9 bases unmatched. Germline V gives CDR1 SGHTA, CDR2 FQGTGA. The CDR3 DNA reads TGTGCCAGCAGCCCGACCAGGGGGCCGCGAAACATTCAGTACTTC. Encoded protein: CASSPTRGPRNIQYF. The full variable domain, in which reference TRBV7-3 and TRBJ2-4 provide the parts outside the CDR3, is GAGVSQTPSNKVTEKGKYVELRCDPISGHTALYWYRQSLGQGPEFLIYFQGTGAADDSGLPNDRFFAVRPEGSVSTLKIQRTERGDSAVYLCASSPTRGPRNIQYFGAGTRLSVL.

In its sample, this clonotype was seen a few times. The rearrangement links TRBV6-5 to TRBJ1-2; 9 nucleotides match TRBD1. Germline trimming cut 1 base from V and 6 bases from J; bases unmatched to any gene: 15. The germline CDR1 and CDR2 sequences are MNHEY and SVGAGI. The CDR3 is made up of 18 amino acids. Here the CDR3 reads CASSYYRRDRDKWDGYTF. For the CDR3, the DNA is TGTGCCAGCAGTTACTATCGCCGGGACAGGGATAAGTGGGATGGCTACACCTTC.

This clonotype was observed a few times. The chain couples TRBV18 to TRBJ2-7; 7 nucleotides match TRBD2. The CDR3 is 15 residues long. Germline assignment: CDR1 KGHSH and CDR2 LQKENI. With 3 bases clipped from V and 7 bases from J, the junction kept 12 bases outside the gene matches. CDR3: CASSPAPSGPTEQYF. The CDR3 region has the DNA TGTGCCAGCTCACCGGCTCCTAGCGGTCCTACGGAGCAGTACTTC.

This clonotype was recorded at least ten times. This chain connects TRBV7-2 to TRBJ2-5, with D uncertain. CDR1 and CDR2 from the germline V gene are SGHTA and FQGNSA. V lost 10 bases and J 0 bases, leaving 12 bases between the germline ends. The CDR3 contains 13 residues. The CDR3 region has the DNA TGTGCCAAAAGGATGGAGTACCAAGAGACCCAGTACTTC. It encodes CAKRMEYQETQYF.

This clonotype was counted at least ten times. This CDR3 is CASSRQGARREAFF. The CDR3 nucleotides read TGTGCCAGCAGCAGACAGGGGGCGAGGAGGGAAGCTTTCTTT. V gene TRBV7-8 combines with J gene TRBJ1-1; 10 positions match TRBD1. There are 14 residues in the CDR3. The trim removed 5 bases at V and 8 bases at J, leaving 8 bases unmatched. Germline V gene lookup returns CDR1 SGHVS and CDR2 FQNEAQ.

The sample holds a few counts of this clonotype. This chain joins TRBV30 and TRBJ2-2; 14 nucleotides match TRBD2. The germline V gene has CDR1 GTSNPN and CDR2 SVGIG (reference sequence). The CDR3 extends over 16 amino acids. V was clipped by 8 bases and J by 4 bases; unmatched bases: 9. As DNA, the CDR3 is TGTGCCACTGTGACTAGCGGGAGGGGAAGCACCGGGGAGCTGTTTTTT. This sequence encodes CATVTSGRGSTGELFF.

In regard to this clonotype: This may stem from a read error, because a much larger clone lies one nucleotide away. CDR3 region: CASSPRGGIETQYF. In nucleotides, the CDR3 is TGTGCCAGCTCACCTCGGGGAGGGATCGAGACCCAGTACTTC. This sequence joins TRBV18 and TRBJ2-5, with TRBD2 matching 7 bases. CDR1 and CDR2 from the germline V gene are KGHSH and LQKENI. The CDR3 contains 14 residues. V gave up 3 bases and J gave up 5 bases; unmatched junction bases: 6.

This chain joins TRBV4-3 and TRBJ2-5; 7 bases match TRBD1. The germline V gene encodes CDR1 LGHNA and CDR2 YSLEER. V was clipped by 3 bases and J by 2 bases; unmatched bases: 6. The CDR3 loop spans 15 amino acids. The CDR3 spells CASSQNPGQQETQYF. The DNA of the CDR3 is TGCGCCAGCAGCCAGAACCCGGGACAGCAAGAGACCCAGTACTTC.

The chain is built from TRBV4-2 and TRBJ2-7; no reliable D call. Germline assignment: CDR1 LGHNA and CDR2 YNFKEQ. This CDR3 is 15 amino acids long. V was shortened by 0 bases and J by 1 base, with 10 bases between the two germline ends. The CDR3 bases are TGTGCCAGCAGCCAAGATCGGTACAGTTCCTACGAGCAGTACTTC. This translates into CASSQDRYSSYEQYF.

This clonotype was detected only a few times. V and J are TRBV6-5 and TRBJ1-1; 8 bases map to TRBD1. CDR1 is MNHEY, CDR2 SVGAGI, per germline. V trimming: 0 bases; J trimming: 7 bases; junction bases outside the gene matches: 4. CDR3 length: 14 amino acids. The CDR3 protein is CASSYSNRGNEAFF. The CDR3 DNA reads as TGTGCCAGCAGTTACTCGAACAGGGGGAATGAAGCTTTCTTT.

The chain links TRBV9 to TRBJ2-2, with 10 bases identical to TRBD2. CDR3 length: 16 amino acids. The germline V gene has CDR1 SGDLS and CDR2 YYNGEE. J was trimmed by 4 bases and V by 4 bases; bases with no gene match: 7. The CDR3 coding sequence is TGTGCCAGCAGCATAGGACTAGCGGTTCCCACCGGGGAGCTGTTTTTT. It codes for CASSIGLAVPTGELFF.

This CDR3 reads CSAREGHQNSPLHF. The CDR3, as DNA: TGCAGTGCTAGGGAGGGACATCAAAATTCACCCCTCCACTTT. This chain uses TRBV20-1 with TRBJ1-6; tentatively, D is TRBD1 (6 bases). The CDR3 consists of 14 residues. Germline V gene data show CDR1 as DFQATT and CDR2 as SNEGSKA (reference sequence). V lost 3 bases to trimming and J lost 7 bases, with 13 bases between them.

This clonotype turned up a few times. The V and J genes are TRBV24-1 and TRBJ2-5; 15 positions match TRBD2. Germline-derived CDR1 and CDR2 are KGHDR and SFDVKD. This CDR3 is built from 18 residues. J was trimmed by 9 bases and V by 3 bases; bases with no gene match: 13. CDR3 residues: CATSDPPGLAGGSGAQYF. CDR3 DNA sequence: TGTGCCACCAGTGATCCACCAGGACTAGCGGGAGGGTCGGGCGCCCAGTACTTC.